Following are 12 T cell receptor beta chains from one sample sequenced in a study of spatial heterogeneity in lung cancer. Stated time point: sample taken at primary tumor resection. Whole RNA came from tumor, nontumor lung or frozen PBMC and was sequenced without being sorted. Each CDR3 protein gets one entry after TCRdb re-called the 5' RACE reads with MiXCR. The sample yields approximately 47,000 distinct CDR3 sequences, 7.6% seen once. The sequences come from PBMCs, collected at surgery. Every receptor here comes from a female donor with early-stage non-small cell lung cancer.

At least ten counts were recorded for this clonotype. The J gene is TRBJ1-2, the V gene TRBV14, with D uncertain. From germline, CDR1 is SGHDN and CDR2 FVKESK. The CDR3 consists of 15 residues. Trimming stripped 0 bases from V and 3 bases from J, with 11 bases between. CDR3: CASSQDLTTDYGYTF. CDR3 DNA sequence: TGTGCCAGCAGCCAAGATTTGACAACAGACTATGGCTACACCTTC.

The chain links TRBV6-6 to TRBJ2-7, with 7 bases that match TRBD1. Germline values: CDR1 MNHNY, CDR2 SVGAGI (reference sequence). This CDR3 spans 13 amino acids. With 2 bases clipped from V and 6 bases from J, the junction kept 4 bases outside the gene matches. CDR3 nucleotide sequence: TGTGCCAGCAGTTACAGGGGGCGCCCCGAGCAGTACTTC. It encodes CASSYRGRPEQYF.

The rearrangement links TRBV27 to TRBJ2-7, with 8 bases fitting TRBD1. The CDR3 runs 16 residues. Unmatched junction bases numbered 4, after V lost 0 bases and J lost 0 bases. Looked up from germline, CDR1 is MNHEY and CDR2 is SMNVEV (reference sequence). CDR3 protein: CASSLSGTGSSYEQYF. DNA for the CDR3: TGTGCCAGCAGTTTATCCGGGACAGGTTCCTCCTACGAGCAGTACTTC.

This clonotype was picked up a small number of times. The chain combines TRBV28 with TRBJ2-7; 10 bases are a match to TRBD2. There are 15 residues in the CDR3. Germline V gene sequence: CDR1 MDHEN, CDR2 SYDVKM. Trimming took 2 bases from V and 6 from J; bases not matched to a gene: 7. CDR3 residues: CASSLILAGAIEQYF. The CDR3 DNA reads TGTGCCAGCAGTTTAATTCTAGCGGGGGCGATCGAGCAGTACTTC.

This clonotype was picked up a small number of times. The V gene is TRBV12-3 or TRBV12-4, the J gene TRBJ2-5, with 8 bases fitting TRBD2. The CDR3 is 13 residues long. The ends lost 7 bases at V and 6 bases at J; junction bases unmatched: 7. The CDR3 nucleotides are TGTGCCAGCACCATTAGCGGGGTTAAGACCCAGTACTTC. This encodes CASTISGVKTQYF.

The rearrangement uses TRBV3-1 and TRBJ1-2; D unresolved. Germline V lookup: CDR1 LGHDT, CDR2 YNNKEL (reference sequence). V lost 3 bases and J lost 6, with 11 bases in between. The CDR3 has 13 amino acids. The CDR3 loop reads CASSHNNEDGYTF. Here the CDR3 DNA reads TGTGCCAGCAGCCATAACAATGAAGATGGCTACACCTTC.

As DNA, the CDR3 is TGTGCCAGCAGCTTAGGGGTCAGGGTCGAGACCCAGTACTTC. Its protein product is CASSLGVRVETQYF. The chain carries TRBV11-2 and TRBJ2-5, with D tentatively TRBD1 (5 bases). The CDR3 sequence is 14 residues long. Trimming cost V 1 base and J 5 bases, with 11 bases left between them. Germline CDR1 and CDR2: SGHAT and FQNNGV.

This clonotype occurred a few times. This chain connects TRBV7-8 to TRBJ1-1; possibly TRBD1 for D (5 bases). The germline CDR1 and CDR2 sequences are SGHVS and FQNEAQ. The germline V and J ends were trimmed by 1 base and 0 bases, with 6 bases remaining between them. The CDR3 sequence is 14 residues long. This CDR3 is CASSLGGLNTEAFF. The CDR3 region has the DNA TGTGCCAGCAGCTTAGGGGGCCTGAACACTGAAGCTTTCTTT.

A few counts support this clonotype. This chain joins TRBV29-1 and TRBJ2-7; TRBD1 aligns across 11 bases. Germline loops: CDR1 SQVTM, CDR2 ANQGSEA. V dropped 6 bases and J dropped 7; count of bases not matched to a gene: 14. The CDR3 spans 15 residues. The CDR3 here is CSVEARDRGSWEQYF. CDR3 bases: TGCAGCGTGGAGGCCCGGGACAGGGGGTCCTGGGAGCAGTACTTC.

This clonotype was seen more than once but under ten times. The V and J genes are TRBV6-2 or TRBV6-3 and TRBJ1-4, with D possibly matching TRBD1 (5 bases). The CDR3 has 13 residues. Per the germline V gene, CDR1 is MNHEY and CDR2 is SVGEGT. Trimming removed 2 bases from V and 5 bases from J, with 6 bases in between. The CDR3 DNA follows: TGTGCCAGCAGTTACCGGGGGAATGAAAAACTGTTTTTT. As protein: CASSYRGNEKLFF.

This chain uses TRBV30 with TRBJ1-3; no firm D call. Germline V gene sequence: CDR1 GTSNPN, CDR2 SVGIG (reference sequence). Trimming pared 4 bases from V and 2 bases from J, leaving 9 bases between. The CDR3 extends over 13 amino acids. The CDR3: CAWTVSAGNTIYF. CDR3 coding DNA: TGTGCCTGGACCGTGTCCGCTGGAAACACCATATATTTT.

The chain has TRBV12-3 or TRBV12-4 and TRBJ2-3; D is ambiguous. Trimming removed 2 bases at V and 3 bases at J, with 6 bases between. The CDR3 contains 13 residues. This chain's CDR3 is CASSLKDTDTQYF. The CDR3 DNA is TGTGCCAGCAGTTTAAAAGATACAGATACGCAGTATTTT.